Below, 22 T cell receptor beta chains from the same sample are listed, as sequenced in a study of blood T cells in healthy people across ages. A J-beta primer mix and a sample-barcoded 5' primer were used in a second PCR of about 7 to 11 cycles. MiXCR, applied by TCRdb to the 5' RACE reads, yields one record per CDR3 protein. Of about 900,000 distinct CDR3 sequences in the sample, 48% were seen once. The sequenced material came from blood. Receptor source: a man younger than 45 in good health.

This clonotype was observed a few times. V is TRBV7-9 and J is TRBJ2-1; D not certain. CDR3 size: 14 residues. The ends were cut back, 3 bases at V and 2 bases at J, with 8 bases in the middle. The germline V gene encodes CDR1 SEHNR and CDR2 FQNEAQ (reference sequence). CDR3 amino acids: CASSFAVAYNEQFF. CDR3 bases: TGTGCCAGCAGCTTCGCAGTCGCCTACAATGAGCAGTTCTTC.

This chain's CDR3 is CASSLIRRALSYEQYF. The CDR3 DNA is TGTGCCAGCAGCTTAATAAGAAGGGCTCTTTCCTACGAGCAGTACTTC. This chain links TRBV28 with TRBJ2-7; D gene unclear. The CDR3 sequence is 16 residues long. V was trimmed by 6 bases and J by 1 base, leaving 19 bases between them. Per the germline V gene, CDR1 is MDHEN and CDR2 is SYDVKM.

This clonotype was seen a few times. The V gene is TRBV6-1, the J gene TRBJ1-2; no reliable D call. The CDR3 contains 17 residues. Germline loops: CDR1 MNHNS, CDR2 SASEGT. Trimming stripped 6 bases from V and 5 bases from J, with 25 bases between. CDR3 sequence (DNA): TGTGCCAGCAGACACTACTCCACGCGTCTTTGGACGTATGGCTACACCTTC. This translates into CASRHYSTRLWTYGYTF.

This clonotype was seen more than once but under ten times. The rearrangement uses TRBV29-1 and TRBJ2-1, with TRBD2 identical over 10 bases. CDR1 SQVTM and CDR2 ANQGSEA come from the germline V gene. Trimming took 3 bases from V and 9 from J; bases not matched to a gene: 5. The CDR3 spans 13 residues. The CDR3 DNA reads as TGCAGCGTTGAGTCTAGCGGGGGTGTTGAGCAGTTCTTC. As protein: CSVESSGGVEQFF.

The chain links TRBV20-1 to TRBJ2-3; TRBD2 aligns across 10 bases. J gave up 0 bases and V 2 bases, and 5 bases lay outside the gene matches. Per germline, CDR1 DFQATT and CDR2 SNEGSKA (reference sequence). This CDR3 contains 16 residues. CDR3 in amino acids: CSARLAGVFSTDTQYF. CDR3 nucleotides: TGCAGTGCTAGACTAGCGGGGGTGTTTAGCACAGATACGCAGTATTTT.

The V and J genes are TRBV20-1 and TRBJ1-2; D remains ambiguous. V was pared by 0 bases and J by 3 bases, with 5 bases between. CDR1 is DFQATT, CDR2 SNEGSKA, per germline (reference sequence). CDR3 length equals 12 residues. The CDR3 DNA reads TGCAGTGCTAGAGATGTGCACTATGGCTACACCTTC. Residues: CSARDVHYGYTF.

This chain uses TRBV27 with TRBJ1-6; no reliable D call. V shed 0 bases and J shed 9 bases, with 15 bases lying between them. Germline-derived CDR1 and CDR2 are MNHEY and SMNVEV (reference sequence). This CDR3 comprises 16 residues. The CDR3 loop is CASSLSNKGWGSPLHF. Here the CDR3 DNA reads TGTGCCAGCAGTTTATCGAACAAGGGCTGGGGTTCACCCCTCCACTTT.

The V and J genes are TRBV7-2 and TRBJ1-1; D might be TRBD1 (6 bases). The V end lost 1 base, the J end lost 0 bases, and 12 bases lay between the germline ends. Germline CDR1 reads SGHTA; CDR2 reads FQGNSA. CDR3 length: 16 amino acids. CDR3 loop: CASSLVLGGMNTEAFF. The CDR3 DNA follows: TGTGCCAGCAGCTTAGTCCTAGGGGGAATGAACACTGAAGCTTTCTTT.

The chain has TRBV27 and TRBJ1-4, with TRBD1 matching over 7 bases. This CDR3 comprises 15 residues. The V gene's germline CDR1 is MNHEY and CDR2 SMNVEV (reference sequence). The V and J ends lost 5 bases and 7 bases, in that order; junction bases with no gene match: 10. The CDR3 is CASSKNRGFGEKLFF. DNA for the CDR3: TGTGCCAGCAGTAAAAACAGGGGCTTTGGTGAAAAACTGTTTTTT.

The CDR3 protein is CSVEDLISSGANVLTF. Here the CDR3 DNA reads TGCAGCGTTGAAGATCTGATAAGCTCTGGGGCCAACGTCCTGACTTTC. The rearrangement links TRBV29-1 to TRBJ2-6; D ambiguous. The CDR3 covers 16 residues. V lost 0 bases, J lost 0 bases, and 9 bases lay in between. The V gene's germline CDR1 is SQVTM and CDR2 ANQGSEA.

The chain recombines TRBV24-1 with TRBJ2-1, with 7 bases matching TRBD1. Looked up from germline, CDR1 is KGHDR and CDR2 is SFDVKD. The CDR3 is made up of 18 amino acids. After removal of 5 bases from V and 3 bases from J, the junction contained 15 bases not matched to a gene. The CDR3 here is CATSGLTGDRESYNEQFF. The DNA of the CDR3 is TGTGCCACCAGTGGTCTAACTGGCGACAGGGAAAGCTACAATGAGCAGTTCTTC.

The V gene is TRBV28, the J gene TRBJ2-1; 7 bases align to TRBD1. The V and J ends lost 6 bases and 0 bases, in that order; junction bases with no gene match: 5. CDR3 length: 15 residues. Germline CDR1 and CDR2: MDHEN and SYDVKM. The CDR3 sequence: CASSRDRDSYNEQFF. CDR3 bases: TGTGCCAGCAGCCGCGACAGGGACTCCTACAATGAGCAGTTCTTC.

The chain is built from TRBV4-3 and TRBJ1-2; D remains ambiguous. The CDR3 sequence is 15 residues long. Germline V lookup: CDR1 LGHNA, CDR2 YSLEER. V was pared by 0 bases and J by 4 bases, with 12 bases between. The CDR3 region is CASSQDLFSTYGYTF. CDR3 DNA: TGCGCCAGCAGCCAAGATCTCTTTTCCACCTATGGCTACACCTTC.

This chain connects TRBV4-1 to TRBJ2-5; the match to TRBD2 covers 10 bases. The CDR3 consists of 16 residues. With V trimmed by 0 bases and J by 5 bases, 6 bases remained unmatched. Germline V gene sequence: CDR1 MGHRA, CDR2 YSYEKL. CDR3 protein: CASSQDPSGSGETQYF. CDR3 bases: TGCGCCAGCAGCCAAGATCCTAGCGGGAGTGGGGAGACCCAGTACTTC.

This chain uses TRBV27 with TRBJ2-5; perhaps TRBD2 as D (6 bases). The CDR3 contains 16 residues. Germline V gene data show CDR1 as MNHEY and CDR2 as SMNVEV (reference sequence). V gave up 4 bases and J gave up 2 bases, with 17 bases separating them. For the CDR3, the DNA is TGTGCCAGCAGTTCCCTCTCGGACGCGGGACAAGAGACCCAGTACTTC. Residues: CASSSLSDAGQETQYF.

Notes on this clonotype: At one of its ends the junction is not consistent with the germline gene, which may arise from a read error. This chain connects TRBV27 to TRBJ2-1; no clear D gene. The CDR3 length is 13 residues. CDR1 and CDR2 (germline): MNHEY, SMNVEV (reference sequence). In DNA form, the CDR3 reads TGTGCCAGCAGTTACAGCCTCCTCAATGGGCAGTTCTTC. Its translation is CASSYSLLNGQFF.

The CDR3 loop reads CASSYNPEGIQETQYF. The CDR3 DNA follows: TGTGCCAGCAGTTATAACCCGGAGGGGATTCAAGAGACCCAGTACTTC. The chain has TRBV6-2 or TRBV6-3 and TRBJ2-7; weak D call: TRBD2 (6 bases). The J call is uncertain, as TRBJ2-5 better fits the DNA end. The CDR3 consists of 16 residues. Germline-derived CDR1 and CDR2 are MNHEY and SVGEGT.

CDR3 nucleotides: TGTGCCAGCAGTCCCCCGAAAGGAACTAGCGGGGGCTACAATGAGCAGTTCTTC. Protein product: CASSPPKGTSGGYNEQFF. The genes are TRBV6-2 or TRBV6-3 and TRBJ2-1, with 11 bases lining up with TRBD2. Germline V gene sequence: CDR1 MNHEY, CDR2 SVGEGT. Unmatched junction bases numbered 12, after V lost 5 bases and J lost 3 bases. The CDR3 spans 18 residues.

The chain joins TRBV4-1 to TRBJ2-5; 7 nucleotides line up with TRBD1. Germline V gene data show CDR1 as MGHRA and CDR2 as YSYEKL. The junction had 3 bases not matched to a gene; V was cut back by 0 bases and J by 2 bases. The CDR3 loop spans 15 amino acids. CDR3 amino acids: CASSQDGGQQETQYF. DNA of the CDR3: TGCGCCAGCAGCCAAGATGGGGGACAGCAAGAGACCCAGTACTTC.

The CDR3 region is CASSSIAVGSYEQYF. CDR3 DNA: TGTGCCAGCAGTTCCATCGCCGTTGGCTCCTACGAGCAGTACTTC. The chain recombines TRBV28 with TRBJ2-7; D is uncertain. The CDR3 spans 15 residues. CDR1 MDHEN and CDR2 SYDVKM come from the germline V gene. Trimming left V 4 bases short and J 0 bases short, with 13 bases between.

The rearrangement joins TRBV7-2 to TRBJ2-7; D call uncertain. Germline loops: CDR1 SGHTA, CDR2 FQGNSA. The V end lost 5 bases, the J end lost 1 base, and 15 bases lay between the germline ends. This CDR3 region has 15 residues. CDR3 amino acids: CASSASYAKSYEQYF. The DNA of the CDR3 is TGTGCCAGCAGCGCCTCGTACGCTAAATCCTACGAGCAGTACTTC.

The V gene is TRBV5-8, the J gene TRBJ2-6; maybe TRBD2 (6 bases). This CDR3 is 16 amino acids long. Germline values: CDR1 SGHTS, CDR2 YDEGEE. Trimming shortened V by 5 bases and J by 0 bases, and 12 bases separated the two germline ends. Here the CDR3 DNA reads TGTGCCAGCAGGGTGGGACTTACCTCTGGGGCCAACGTCCTGACTTTC. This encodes CASRVGLTSGANVLTF.